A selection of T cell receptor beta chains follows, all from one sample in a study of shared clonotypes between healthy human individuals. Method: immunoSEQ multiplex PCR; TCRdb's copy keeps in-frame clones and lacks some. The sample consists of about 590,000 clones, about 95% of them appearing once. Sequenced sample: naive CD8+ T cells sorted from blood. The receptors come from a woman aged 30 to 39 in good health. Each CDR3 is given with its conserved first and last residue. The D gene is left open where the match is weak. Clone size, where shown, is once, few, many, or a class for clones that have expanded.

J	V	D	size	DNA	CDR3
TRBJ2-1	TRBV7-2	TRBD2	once	TGTGCCAGCAGCTTAGCTAGCGGGAGTAATATAGGCTCCTACAATGAGCAGTTCTTC	CASSLASGSNIGSYNEQFF
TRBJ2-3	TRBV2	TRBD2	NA	TGTGCCAGCAGCCCCAACCCCAGCGGGAGGAAGTATTTT	CASSPNPSGRKYF
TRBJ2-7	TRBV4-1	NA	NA	TGCGCCAGCGCGTCCAACCGCGGAAGCGAGCAGTACTTC	CASASNRGSEQYF
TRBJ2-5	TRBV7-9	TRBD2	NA	TGTGCCAGCAGCTTAGGGGCTAGCGGGAATCGGGAGACCCAGTACTTC	CASSLGASGNRETQYF
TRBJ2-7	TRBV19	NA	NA	TGTGCCAGTAGTTATGGGGGGTTCGGCTACGAGCAGTACTTC	CASSYGGFGYEQYF
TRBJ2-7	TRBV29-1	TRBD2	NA	TGCAGCGTTGCTCTAGCGGACTCCTACGAGCAGTACTTC	CSVALADSYEQYF
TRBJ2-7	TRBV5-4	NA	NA	TGTGCCAGCAGCTTGGGTAGGTTAAGCGACGAGCAGTACTTC	CASSLGRLSDEQYF
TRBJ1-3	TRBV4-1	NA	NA	TGCGCCAGCAGCCAAGAGTCCGGGTCTGGAAACACCATATATTTT	CASSQESGSGNTIYF
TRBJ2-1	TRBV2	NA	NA	TGTGCCAGCAGTGAACTCGGTGAGCAGTTCTTC	CASSELGEQFF
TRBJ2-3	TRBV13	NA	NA	TGTGCCAGCAGCCGGACCAACAGTGATACGCAGTATTTT	CASSRTNSDTQYF
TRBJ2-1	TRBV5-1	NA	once	TGCGCCAGCAGCTTGCAAGCGGGCGCATACGATGAGCAGTTCTTC	CASSLQAGAYDEQFF
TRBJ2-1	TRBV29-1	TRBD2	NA	TGCAGCGTTGAAGGACTAGCGGGAAACAATGAGCAGTTCTTC	CSVEGLAGNNEQFF
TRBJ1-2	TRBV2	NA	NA	TGTGCCAGCAGTATGACAGAGGGCTACACCTTC	CASSMTEGYTF
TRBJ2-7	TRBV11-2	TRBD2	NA	TGTGCCAGCAGCTTAGAACAGCGGGAGTGGTACGAGCAGTACTTC	CASSLEQREWYEQYF
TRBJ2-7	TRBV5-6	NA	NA	TGTGCCAGCAGCTTGGGGCAGGGGACACCGGGGGGTTACGAGCAGTACTTC	CASSLGQGTPGGYEQYF
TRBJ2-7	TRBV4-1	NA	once	TGCGCCAGCAGCCAAGCCCTTGGTAGGGCCTACGAGCAGTACTTC	CASSQALGRAYEQYF
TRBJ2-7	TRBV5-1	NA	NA	TGCGCCAGCAGGGCAGACCAATTCTACGAGCAGTACTTC	CASRADQFYEQYF
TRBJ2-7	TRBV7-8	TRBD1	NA	TGTGCCAGCAGCCCCCCAGGGACAGCGATCTACGAGCAGTACTTC	CASSPPGTAIYEQYF
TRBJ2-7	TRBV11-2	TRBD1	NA	TGTGCCAGCAGCTTAGTGCTGGACAGGAGCTACGAGCAGTACTTC	CASSLVLDRSYEQYF
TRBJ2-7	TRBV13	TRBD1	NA	TGTGCCAGCAGCCAAGGACAGGGCTACGAGCAGTACTTC	CASSQGQGYEQYF
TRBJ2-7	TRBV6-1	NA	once	TGTGCCAGCAGCACAGGGGGGGCCTACGAGCAGTACTTC	CASSTGGAYEQYF
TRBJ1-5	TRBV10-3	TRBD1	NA	TGTGCCACCGACCCAACCGGGACAGGGAATCAGCCCCAGCATTTT	CATDPTGTGNQPQHF
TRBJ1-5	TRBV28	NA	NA	TGTGCCAGCAGTGTCCAGTATAGCAATCAGCCCCAGCATTTT	CASSVQYSNQPQHF
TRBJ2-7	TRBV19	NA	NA	TGTGCCAGTAGTATCGCCGGCGGGGCCTACGAGCAGTACTTC	CASSIAGGAYEQYF
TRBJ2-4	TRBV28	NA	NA	TGTGCCAGCAATACCCGGCTGGACACTTTAGCCAAAAACATTCAGTACTTC	CASNTRLDTLAKNIQYF
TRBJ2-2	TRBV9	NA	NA	TGTGCCAGCACGAATAGTTGGGGCGGAGAGCTGTTTTTT	CASTNSWGGELFF
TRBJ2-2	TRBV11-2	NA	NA	TGTGCCAGCAGCTTAGAACCAGGGTTCACCGGGGAGCTGTTTTTT	CASSLEPGFTGELFF
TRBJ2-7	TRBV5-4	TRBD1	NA	TGTGCCAGCAGCCTCCAGGGGGCTATCTACGAGCAGTACTTC	CASSLQGAIYEQYF
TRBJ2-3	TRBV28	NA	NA	TGTGCCAGCGAAGGGGCGAGGGCAGATACGCAGTATTTT	CASEGARADTQYF
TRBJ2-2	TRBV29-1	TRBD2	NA	TGCAGCGTTGAAGCGCGGGAGGGCCGCACCGGGGAGCTGTTTTTT	CSVEAREGRTGELFF
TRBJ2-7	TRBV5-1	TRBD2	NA	TGCGCCAGCAGCCTCGGACTAGCGGCAACCTACGAGCAGTACTTC	CASSLGLAATYEQYF
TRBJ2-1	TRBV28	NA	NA	TGTGCCAGCAGTTTGGGGGCTGTCTGGGTCAATGAGCAGTTCTTC	CASSLGAVWVNEQFF
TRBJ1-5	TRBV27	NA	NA	TGTGCCAGCACCTCCGAGAACAGTCACACCGATCAGCCCCAGCATTTT	CASTSENSHTDQPQHF
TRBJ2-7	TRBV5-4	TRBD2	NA	TGTGCCAGCAGCTTGGCCGAGGCAGCGGGAGCCCCAATCTACTACGAGCAGTACTTC	CASSLAEAAGAPIYYEQYF
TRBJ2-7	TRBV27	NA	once	TGTGCCAGCAGTTCCGGGGCCCTGGCCTACGAGCAGTACTTC	CASSSGALAYEQYF
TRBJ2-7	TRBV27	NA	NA	TGTGCCAGCAGTGGGTCCACATCTTACGAGCAGTACTTC	CASSGSTSYEQYF
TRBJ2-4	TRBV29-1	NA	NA	TGCAGCGCCCGAGCGAAAGCCAAAAACATTCAGTACTTC	CSARAKAKNIQYF
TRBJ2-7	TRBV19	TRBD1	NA	TGTGCCAGTAGTATCGGACAGGGGGTAAGGTACGAGCAGTACTTC	CASSIGQGVRYEQYF
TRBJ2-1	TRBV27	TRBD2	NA	TGTGCCAGCAGGAGACTAGCGGGAGGGCCTAGGAATGAGCAGTTCTTC	CASRRLAGGPRNEQFF
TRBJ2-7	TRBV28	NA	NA	TGTGCCAGCAGTTTCAGGGACCAGGTCTACGAGCAGTACTTC	CASSFRDQVYEQYF
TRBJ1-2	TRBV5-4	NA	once	TGTGCCAGCAGCTTGGTCTATTCAGGGGAAGAGGATGGCTACACCTTC	CASSLVYSGEEDGYTF
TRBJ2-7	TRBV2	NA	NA	TGTGCCAGCACTCCTAGGGAACAGGGAAGCTACGAGCAGTACTTC	CASTPREQGSYEQYF
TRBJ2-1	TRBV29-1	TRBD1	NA	TGCAGCGTTGAAGAGACAGGGCATCTCGTTGAGCAGTTCTTC	CSVEETGHLVEQFF
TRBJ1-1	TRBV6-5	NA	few	TGTGCCAGCAGTTACTCTCCCGGGGCGCTCTCTGAAGCTTTCTTT	CASSYSPGALSEAFF
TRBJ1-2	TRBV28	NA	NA	TGTGCCAGCAGTTTAACAGGCGGATATGGGTCTGGCTACACCTTC	CASSLTGGYGSGYTF
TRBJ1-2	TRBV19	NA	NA	TGTGCCAGTACCGATTCGGGAGGCTACACCTTC	CASTDSGGYTF
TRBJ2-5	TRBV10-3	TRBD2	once	TGTGCCATCCAGTCTAGCGGACAAGAGACCCAGTACTTC	CAIQSSGQETQYF
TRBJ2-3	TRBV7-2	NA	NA	TGTGCCAGCAGCTTAGATGTGGGGCCCACAGATACGCAGTATTTT	CASSLDVGPTDTQYF
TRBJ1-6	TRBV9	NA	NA	TGTGCCAGCAGCGTAGTGGGGGCACATTCACCCCTCCACTTT	CASSVVGAHSPLHF
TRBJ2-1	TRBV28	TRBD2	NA	TGTGCCAGCAGGGGACTAGCGGGAGAGGGGTTTTCCTACAATGAGCAGTTCTTC	CASRGLAGEGFSYNEQFF
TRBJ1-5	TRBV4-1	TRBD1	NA	TGCGCCAGCAGCCCAACGGGACAGGGGACTCAGCCCCAGCATTTT	CASSPTGQGTQPQHF